A selection of T cell receptor beta chains follows, all from one sample in a study of cytomegalovirus exposure and HLA in healthy donors. Profiled with immunoSEQ multiplex PCR; TCRdb holds only in-frame clones, not every one. The table shows 160,000 or so clones, with 82% occurring only once. The sample consisted of PBMCs. These receptor sequences come from a woman in her forties or fifties in good health and CMV-seropositive. Both conserved end residues are trimmed from each CDR3. Fields, in order: V gene, J gene, clone size, CDR3 protein. A clone size is listed for some rows: how often the clone was seen (once, few, many), or a class if it is expanded.

>TRBV5-7|TRBJ1-5|-
ASSSDRVSNQPQH
>TRBV30|TRBJ1-1|few
AWSPGVPAF
>TRBV6-5|TRBJ2-1|-
ATSQGRSEQF
>TRBV4-3|TRBJ2-3|-
ASSQGGRGGTDTQY
>TRBV28|TRBJ2-2|-
ASSLDRIPGELF
>TRBV7-2|TRBJ2-7|-
ASSSGTGGNSYYEQY
>TRBV7-8|TRBJ2-3|-
ASSLARSSGGFTDTQY
>TRBV4-2|TRBJ2-7|once
ASSRGVTYEQY
>TRBV5-1|TRBJ2-6|-
ASSFGGGAGANVLT
>TRBV27|TRBJ2-1|-
ASSLGGIPNEQF
>TRBV30|TRBJ1-5|-
AWSAGQGLNQPQH
>TRBV7-8|TRBJ2-5|few
ASSTKWGGPSQETQY
>TRBV30|TRBJ1-2|once
AWSPGGGDYGYT
>TRBV29-1|TRBJ1-4|-
SVGSTGLNEKLF
>TRBV6-1|TRBJ1-6|-
ASSVEGAGNSPLH
>TRBV2|TRBJ1-5|-
ASSDDQGGSNQPQH
>TRBV10-1|TRBJ2-7|once
ASSLGTGYEQY
>TRBV5-5|TRBJ1-3|-
ASSFDPYGAGNTIY
>TRBV4-2|TRBJ2-3|-
ASSQGGLDRGTDTQY
>TRBV7-2|TRBJ2-7|-
ASSLPPSYEQY
>TRBV5-1|TRBJ2-1|-
ASSQLAGGGNEQF
>TRBV7-8|TRBJ2-3|few
ASTQSQLAVTDTQY
>TRBV4-1|TRBJ2-7|-
ASSQSGTGGVYEQY
>TRBV6-1|TRBJ2-7|-
ATGVAPHYEQY
>TRBV7-9|TRBJ2-3|-
ASSLDHSTDTQY
>TRBV7-3|TRBJ2-1|once
ASSPTGAQGDEQF
>TRBV11-2|TRBJ2-3|-
ASSRTSGGHADTQY
>TRBV18|TRBJ2-7|-
ASSPPTGVDEQY
>TRBV29-1|TRBJ2-7|-
SVVGTTAREQY
>TRBV5-1|TRBJ1-5|once
ASSSGQGNQPQH
>TRBV11-2|TRBJ2-2|-
ASSSVPGQGARTGELF
>TRBV29-1|TRBJ1-1|-
SVGRTGNTEAF
>TRBV10-3|TRBJ2-3|many
AISGTQGTDTQY
>TRBV2|TRBJ1-5|few
ASSVLGDRVPH
>TRBV2|TRBJ1-2|-
ASTTGVYT
>TRBV5-1|TRBJ2-7|few
ASSWTGERGQY
>TRBV7-8|TRBJ2-7|once
ASSLPSYEQY
>TRBV5-6|TRBJ1-2|-
ASRGGQGWNYGYT
>TRBV6-5|TRBJ1-1|few
ASKTRRGEAEAF
>TRBV10-2|TRBJ1-5|once
ASSESTGGFGQPQH
>TRBV9|TRBJ1-4|few
ASSRQGGATNEKLF
>TRBV5-1|TRBJ2-1|-
ASSFLAGGLENEQF
>TRBV6-6|TRBJ1-2|-
ASSTPGGPGYGYT
>TRBV12-5|TRBJ2-4|-
ASGPYGLLAKNIQY
>TRBV2|TRBJ2-1|-
ASKQDSSYNEQF
>TRBV13|TRBJ1-1|-
ASSHGRATEAF
>TRBV18|TRBJ2-1|-
ASRRTGQGSDEQF
>TRBV7-9|TRBJ1-5|once
ASSLSPGNQPQH